This T cell receptor beta chain is drawn from a study of blood T cells in healthy people across ages. PCR was performed a second time for about 7 to 12 cycles using a sample-barcoded 5' primer and a J-beta primer mix. From the 5' RACE reads, TCRdb called clonotypes with MiXCR, one entry per CDR3 protein. The table shows about 760,000 distinct CDR3 sequences, with around 50% occurring only once. Study findings and constraints: Comparison with aged donors showed that long-lived donors had more naive CD4+ cells and higher diversity.

Regarding this clonotype: The antigen is undetermined.

Healthy Caucasian individuals from Russia aged about 6 to 100 were enrolled as donors. Isolating PBMCs gave at least 6.5 million of these cells per sample. V shed 3 bases and J shed 6 bases, with 12 bases lying between them. The V gene's germline CDR1 is MGHRA and CDR2 YSYEKL. The CDR3 has 14 residues. The chain uses TRBV4-1 and TRBJ1-5; tentative D call: TRBD1 (5 bases). Material for sequencing was blood. This receptor was taken from a man in his forties or fifties in good health. The CDR3 loop reads CASSHLLGVQPQHF. The CDR3 DNA sequence: TGCGCCAGCAGCCATCTATTGGGGGTTCAGCCCCAGCATTTT.